Described below is a single T cell receptor beta chain sequence and its context. The data belong to a study of blood T cell repertoires in COVID-19. Using immunoSEQ multiplex PCR, the repertoire was profiled, and TCRdb retains in-frame clones only, with some absent. The table lists under 250,000 clones, 80% to 90% of them singletons. The CDR3 is 17 amino acids. Germline V gives CDR1 MDHEN, CDR2 SYDVKM. Trimming took 2 bases from V and 5 from J, leaving 19 bases between them. Specimen: peripheral blood. The chain links TRBV28 to TRBJ1-5, with TRBD1 as a possible D gene (6 bases). The TCR sequence derives from a man aged 50 to 59 with active or convalescent COVID-19. The CDR3 reads CASSLVGVDRLDQPQHF. The CDR3 bases are TGTGCCAGCAGTTTAGTGGGGGTAGACAGGTTAGATCAGCCCCAGCATTTT.